The rows below give T cell receptor beta chains drawn from one sample of a study of cytomegalovirus exposure and HLA in healthy donors. TCRdb keeps only in-frame clones here, not all; method: immunoSEQ multiplex PCR. The sample carries 94,000 or so clones, more than 65% recorded once. Specimen: PBMCs. Receptors originate from a man between 60 and 70 years old in good health and CMV-seronegative. The CDR3 runs from the conserved cysteine through the conserved F or W. A D gene is named only where the DNA matches it firmly. Where a row states a size, it is once, few, many or the class of an expanded clone; other rows omit it.

TRBV29-1	TRBD2	few	TRBJ2-1	CSVGGLAGGFYNEQFF	TGCAGCGTCGGGGGGCTAGCGGGAGGCTTCTACAATGAGCAGTTCTTC
TRBV5-6	TRBD1	.	TRBJ2-7	CASSSLSDRGGFYEQYF	TGTGCCAGCAGCTCACTATCGGACAGGGGCGGGTTTTACGAGCAGTACTTC
TRBV4-1	.	.	TRBJ2-2	CASSQELRARELFF	TGCGCCAGCAGCCAAGAGCTGAGGGCCCGGGAGCTGTTTTTT
TRBV29-1	TRBD1	.	TRBJ1-1	CSARQGLNTEAFF	TGCAGCGCCCGACAGGGCCTGAACACTGAAGCTTTCTTT
TRBV5-1	.	few	TRBJ2-7	CASSLGGVPTYEQYF	TGCGCCAGCAGCTTGGGGGGGGTGCCAACCTACGAGCAGTACTTC
TRBV9	TRBD1	.	TRBJ1-4	CASSHSGEGQGAKEKLFF	TGTGCCAGCAGCCACAGCGGGGAGGGACAGGGGGCTAAAGAAAAACTGTTTTTT
TRBV5-6	TRBD1	.	TRBJ2-3	CASSPGTGGLDTQYF	TGTGCCAGCAGTCCCGGGACAGGGGGCTTAGATACGCAGTATTTT
TRBV6-1	.	.	TRBJ2-3	CASSERTQYF	TGTGCCAGCAGTGAACGTACGCAGTATTTT
TRBV4-2	.	.	TRBJ1-3	CASSQLRGNTIYF	TGTGCCAGCAGCCAATTACGGGGAAACACCATATATTTT
TRBV4-2	.	.	TRBJ2-7	CASSQEGLGTWEQYF	TGTGCCAGCAGCCAAGAGGGGCTCGGAACTTGGGAGCAGTACTTC
TRBV28	.	.	TRBJ2-7	CTTGQGPYEQYF	TGTACTACGGGGCAGGGGCCCTACGAGCAGTACTTC
TRBV12-5	.	.	TRBJ2-2	CASGFLETGELFF	TGTGCTAGTGGGTTCCTTGAGACCGGGGAGCTGTTTTTT
TRBV29-1	.	.	TRBJ1-2	CSVEEDSLYTF	TGCAGCGTTGAGGAAGACAGCCTCTACACCTTC
TRBV15	.	.	TRBJ2-2	CATSRGQGDTGELFF	TGTGCCACCAGCAGGGGACAAGGTGACACCGGGGAGCTGTTTTTT
TRBV28	TRBD2	.	TRBJ2-5	CASSTPGRGSWETQYF	TGTGCCAGCAGCACCCCGGGGCGGGGGTCTTGGGAGACCCAGTACTTC
TRBV6-5	.	once	TRBJ2-7	CASSFNRVYEQYF	TGTGCCAGCAGTTTTAACAGGGTGTACGAGCAGTACTTC
TRBV5-6	TRBD1	.	TRBJ2-7	CASSWTGPSYEQYF	TGTGCCAGCAGCTGGACAGGGCCTTCCTACGAGCAGTACTTC
TRBV28	TRBD1	few	TRBJ2-7	CASRETGSSYEQYF	TGTGCCAGCAGAGAGACAGGGAGCTCCTACGAGCAGTACTTC
TRBV28	.	few	TRBJ2-1	CASSGLRSSYNEQFF	TGTGCCAGCAGCGGCCTCCGGAGCTCCTACAATGAGCAGTTCTTC
TRBV19	TRBD1	.	TRBJ1-6	CASSISQGAVGSLHF	TGTGCCAGTAGTATAAGTCAGGGGGCCGTCGGGTCCCTCCACTTT
TRBV28	.	.	TRBJ1-2	CASSGLGTYGYTF	TGTGCCAGCAGCGGCCTAGGTACCTATGGCTACACCTTC
TRBV28	.	.	TRBJ1-4	CASSFNNEKLFF	TGTGCCAGCAGTTTTAATAATGAAAAACTGTTTTTT
TRBV10-3	.	.	TRBJ1-1	CAISGELNTEAFF	TGTGCCATCAGCGGTGAACTGAACACTGAAGCTTTCTTT
TRBV5-1	.	.	TRBJ1-3	CASSLGGGALSGNTIYF	TGCGCCAGCAGCTTGGGAGGGGGGGCCCTCTCTGGAAACACCATATATTTT
TRBV5-4	.	.	TRBJ1-2	CASSRWDNSNYGYTF	TGTGCCAGCAGCCGGTGGGACAATTCTAACTATGGCTACACCTTC
TRBV25-1	TRBD1	.	TRBJ2-3	CASSEYVQGGADTQYF	TGTGCCAGCAGTGAATACGTACAGGGGGGCGCAGATACGCAGTATTTT
TRBV7-9	TRBD1	.	TRBJ2-3	CASSWGQAGDTQYF	TGTGCCAGCAGCTGGGGACAGGCGGGAGATACGCAGTATTTT
TRBV19	.	.	TRBJ1-2	CASSIPPSGVGILNYGYTF	TGTGCCAGTAGTATTCCACCGTCAGGGGTCGGGATTCTAAACTATGGCTACACCTTC
TRBV14	.	few	TRBJ2-7	CASSRGRRAYEQYF	TGTGCCAGCAGCAGGGGAAGGAGGGCCTACGAGCAGTACTTC
TRBV10-2	.	.	TRBJ2-2	CASSVLGGDTGELFF	TGCGCCAGCAGTGTGCTGGGGGGTGACACCGGGGAGCTGTTTTTT
TRBV29-1	TRBD2	.	TRBJ2-5	CSVGLAGGQVGETQYF	TGCAGCGTGGGACTAGCGGGAGGACAGGTCGGGGAGACCCAGTACTTC
TRBV5-1	TRBD1	.	TRBJ1-2	CASKTGADGYTF	TGCGCCAGTAAGACAGGGGCCGATGGCTACACCTTC
TRBV15	.	.	TRBJ2-1	CATSRDRQDYNEQFF	TGTGCCACCAGCAGAGATAGACAGGACTACAATGAGCAGTTCTTC
TRBV18	TRBD1	.	TRBJ2-7	CASSPSPGTANYEQYF	TGTGCCAGCTCACCTTCCCCTGGGACAGCAAACTACGAGCAGTACTTC
TRBV5-1	TRBD1	once	TRBJ2-5	CAGSLGQDETQYF	TGCGCCGGCAGCTTGGGACAGGACGAGACCCAGTACTTC
TRBV4-1	TRBD1	.	TRBJ2-5	CASSQGEPGTVQETQYF	TGCGCCAGCAGCCAAGGAGAGCCTGGGACAGTGCAAGAGACCCAGTACTTC
TRBV9	.	.	TRBJ1-3	CASSASSQNTIYF	TGTGCCAGCAGCGCAAGCTCTCAAAACACCATATATTTT
TRBV14	.	few	TRBJ2-1	CASSQYRGNNEQFF	TGTGCCAGCAGCCAATATCGGGGGAACAATGAGCAGTTCTTC
TRBV28	.	.	TRBJ1-5	CASSLPIAHNQPQHF	TGTGCCAGCAGTTTACCCATAGCCCATAATCAGCCCCAGCATTTT
TRBV21-1	.	.	TRBJ2-5	CASSKVKGQGKRETQYF	TGTGCCAGCAGCAAAGTAAAAGGACAGGGGAAAAGGGAGACCCAGTACTTC
TRBV7-2	TRBD1	.	TRBJ1-4	CASSLDRGNEKLFF	TGTGCCAGCAGCTTAGACAGGGGCAATGAAAAACTGTTTTTT
TRBV7-2	TRBD1	few	TRBJ1-5	CASSGSGQGGNQPQHF	TGTGCCAGCAGCGGCTCGGGACAGGGGGGGAATCAGCCCCAGCATTTT
TRBV28	TRBD1	.	TRBJ2-3	CASRLTGATDTQYF	TGTGCCAGCAGGCTGACAGGGGCGACAGATACGCAGTATTTT
TRBV6-5	TRBD2	.	TRBJ2-5	CASSPSLGRQETQYF	TGTGCCAGCAGTCCATCCCTCGGGAGGCAAGAGACCCAGTACTTC
TRBV2	TRBD1	.	TRBJ2-7	CARPPGQGASEQYF	TGTGCCAGACCGCCGGGACAGGGGGCAAGCGAGCAGTACTTC
TRBV7-2	.	once	TRBJ2-7	CASSLVAYEQYF	TGTGCCAGCAGCTTAGTGGCATACGAGCAGTACTTC
TRBV11-2	TRBD2	.	TRBJ2-1	CASSSPPSGRWDEQFF	TGTGCCAGCAGCTCCCCCCCAAGCGGGAGGTGGGATGAGCAGTTCTTC
TRBV11-2	.	.	TRBJ1-1	CASSLDAPGVGAEAFF	TGTGCCAGCAGCTTAGACGCCCCAGGGGTAGGGGCTGAAGCTTTCTTT
TRBV29-1	.	.	TRBJ2-3	CSVASAGGTDTQYF	TGCAGCGTTGCCAGCGCAGGGGGCACAGATACGCAGTATTTT
TRBV2	.	.	TRBJ2-6	CASGVGPGEGANVLTF	TGTGCCAGCGGAGTGGGGCCAGGAGAAGGGGCCAACGTCCTGACTTTC
TRBV28	.	.	TRBJ1-2	CASSLSRAWGYTF	TGTGCCAGCAGTTTAAGCCGCGCCTGGGGCTACACCTTC
TRBV5-1	.	once	TRBJ1-1	CASAPSLNTEAFF	TGCGCCAGCGCCCCTAGTTTGAACACTGAAGCTTTCTTT
TRBV7-9	.	.	TRBJ1-1	CASTDLTVNTEAFF	TGTGCCAGCACCGACTTGACTGTGAACACTGAAGCTTTCTTT